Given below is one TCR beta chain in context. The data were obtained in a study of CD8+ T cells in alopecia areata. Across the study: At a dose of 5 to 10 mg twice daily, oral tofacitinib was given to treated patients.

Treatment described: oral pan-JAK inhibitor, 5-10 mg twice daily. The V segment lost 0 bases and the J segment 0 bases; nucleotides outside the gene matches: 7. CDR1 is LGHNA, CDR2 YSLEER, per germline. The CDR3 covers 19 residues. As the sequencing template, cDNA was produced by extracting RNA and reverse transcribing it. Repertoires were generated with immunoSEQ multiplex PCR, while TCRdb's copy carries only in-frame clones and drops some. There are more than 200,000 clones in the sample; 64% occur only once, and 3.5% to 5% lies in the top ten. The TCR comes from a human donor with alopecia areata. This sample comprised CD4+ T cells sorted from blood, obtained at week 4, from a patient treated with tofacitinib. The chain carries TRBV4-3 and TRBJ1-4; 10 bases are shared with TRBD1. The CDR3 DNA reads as TGCGCCAGCAGCCAAGATAGGTCGACAGGGGGCGCAACTAATGAAAAACTGTTTTTT. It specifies CASSQDRSTGGATNEKLFF.